This TCR beta chain originates from a study of blood T cell repertoires in COVID-19. Study-wide context: Donors in the United States, Italy and Spain gave samples during acute or convalescent COVID-19. Sample material is recorded as cDNA or gDNA derived from T cells, B-cell-depleted T cells, or PBMCs.

Germline V gene sequence: CDR1 WSHSY, CDR2 SAAADI. The CDR3 is 16 amino acids. V was shortened by 1 base and J by 3 bases, with 14 bases between the two germline ends. As processed by the authors: Quantification of nucleated cells was approximated via reference gene primer amplification. Sequenced by immunoSEQ multiplex PCR; TCRdb stores in-frame clones only, minus some. Clone size and V and J calls were adopted from that table, with D and trimming inferred from the DNA. The repertoire holds 280,000 or so clones, with approximately 85% as singletons. This receptor was obtained from a man younger than 30 with active or convalescent COVID-19. The sample taken for sequencing was peripheral blood. The V and J genes are TRBV10-2 and TRBJ2-3, with no clear D. The CDR3 DNA reads as TGCGCCAGCAGTGAGTTTCTGTTGAGGCCGACAGATACGCAGTATTTT. As protein: CASSEFLLRPTDTQYF.